Listed here are 32 T cell receptor beta chains from one sample, sequenced in a study of cytomegalovirus exposure and HLA in healthy donors (dated by TCRdb to about 2017). Preparation of the library involved the immunoSEQ multiplex PCR assay. For the multiplex PCR, a mixture combining 60 forward primers for TCR Vbeta segments and 13 reverse primers for TCR Jbeta segments was used. TCRdb mirrors the immuneACCESS table, restricted to in-frame sequences. Some clones are absent from its copies; in checked studies, under half trace to an unresolved V gene, and the reason for the others is unknown. This sample comprises 95,000 to 150,000 clones, around 80% of them detected only once. The top ten clonotypes cover 0.24% of the sample. Sequenced sample: PBMCs. These TCRs come from a man between 50 and 59 years old in good health and CMV-seronegative.

This chain connects TRBV12-5 to TRBJ2-3; 7 nucleotides match TRBD2. CDR1 is LGHNT, CDR2 FRNRAP, per germline. The CDR3 covers 16 residues. J was trimmed by 0 bases and V by 4 bases; bases with no gene match: 7. CDR3 amino acids: CASGSLISGSTDTQYF. As DNA, the CDR3 is TGTGCTAGTGGTTCGCTTATTAGCGGGAGCACAGATACGCAGTATTTT.

J is TRBJ2-4 and V is TRBV11-2, with 13 nucleotides matching TRBD2. The CDR3 contains 15 residues. The germline V gene has CDR1 SGHAT and CDR2 FQNNGV. The V and J ends lost 5 bases and 10 bases, in that order; junction bases with no gene match: 8. DNA for the CDR3: TGTGCCAGCAGCGAAAGTGGACTAGCGGGAGTTATTCAGTACTTC. It codes for CASSESGLAGVIQYF.

This clone was seen a handful of times. The chain employs TRBV5-5 and TRBJ1-1; D possibly corresponds to TRBD1 (5 bases). Between the trimmed V and J ends, which lost 3 bases and 1 base, there was a span of 7 bases. The length of the CDR3 is 13 residues. The germline CDR1 and CDR2 sequences are SGHKS and YYEKEE (reference sequence). This CDR3 is CASSSQGNTEAFF. The CDR3 region has the DNA TGTGCCAGCAGCTCGCAGGGGAACACTGAAGCTTTCTTT.

The V call is TRBV5-1, the J call TRBJ2-3; 10 nucleotides line up with TRBD1. The CDR3 covers 15 residues. The V and J ends lost 4 bases and 1 base, in that order; junction bases with no gene match: 3. Germline values: CDR1 SGHRS, CDR2 YFSETQ. The CDR3 region has the DNA TGCGCCAGCAGCCCCGGGACAGGGGGCACAGATACGCAGTATTTT. Translating gives CASSPGTGGTDTQYF.

This chain connects TRBV7-9 to TRBJ1-1, with D perhaps matching TRBD1 (6 bases). The CDR3 consists of 14 residues. V dropped 5 bases and J dropped 2 bases, with 12 bases sitting between them. Germline V lookup: CDR1 SEHNR, CDR2 FQNEAQ (reference sequence). The CDR3 here is CASSARQVNTEAFF. The CDR3 nucleotides are TGTGCCAGCAGCGCCAGACAGGTTAACACTGAAGCTTTCTTT. Combining the CDR3 with reference TRBV7-9 and TRBJ1-1 gives the whole variable domain DTGVSQNPRHKITKRGQNVTFRCDPISEHNRLYWYRQTLGQGPEFLTYFQNEAQLEKSRLLSDRFSAERPKGSFSTLEIQRTEQGDSAMYLCASSARQVNTEAFFGQGTRLTVV.

The rearrangement joins TRBV7-9 to TRBJ2-7; 7 nucleotides line up with TRBD1. V shed 5 bases and J 1 base; nucleotides not matched to a gene: 8. Germline CDR1 SEHNR, CDR2 FQNEAQ (reference sequence). The CDR3 has 15 residues. Here the CDR3 reads CASSPGRGSSYEQYF. Here the CDR3 DNA reads TGTGCCAGCAGCCCTGGCAGGGGGTCTTCCTACGAGCAGTACTTC.

This clone was detected only a few times. This chain uses TRBV5-6 with TRBJ1-4; no clear D gene. CDR3 length equals 11 residues. The germline V gene has CDR1 SGHDT and CDR2 YYEEEE. V dropped 2 bases and J dropped 8 bases, with 4 bases sitting between them. The CDR3 region has the DNA TGTGCCAGCAGCTTAGAGGAAAAACTGTTTTTT. Its translation is CASSLEEKLFF.

This clone was found a few times. J is TRBJ2-7 and V is TRBV18; 8 bases line up with TRBD1. The junction had 9 bases not matched to a gene; V was cut back by 5 bases and J by 6 bases. The CDR3 covers 14 residues. The germline CDR1 and CDR2 sequences are KGHSH and LQKENI. The CDR3 nucleotides are TGTGCCAGCTCAGTAGGGACAGGCTGGAGCGAGCAGTACTTC. It is translated as CASSVGTGWSEQYF.

The chain links TRBV4-3 to TRBJ2-7; D not certain. Germline V lookup: CDR1 LGHNA, CDR2 YSLEER. The V and J ends lost 1 base and 5 bases respectively, with 9 bases between them. This CDR3 spans 13 amino acids. This chain's CDR3 is CASSQGLQNEQYF. The CDR3 DNA is TGCGCCAGCAGCCAAGGACTCCAGAACGAGCAGTACTTC.

The gene calls are TRBV28 and TRBJ1-2; TRBD1 matches at 8 bases. The V segment lost 7 bases and the J segment 4 bases; nucleotides outside the gene matches: 2. The CDR3 sequence is 12 residues long. Germline V gene sequence: CDR1 MDHEN, CDR2 SYDVKM. The DNA for the CDR3 is TGTGCCAGCACGGACAGGGTCTATGGCTACACCTTC. The encoded protein is CASTDRVYGYTF.

The chain combines TRBV10-1 with TRBJ2-7, with 8 bases fitting TRBD1. Per germline, CDR1 WNHNN and CDR2 SYGVQD (reference sequence). The CDR3 is made up of 12 amino acids. V shed 4 bases, J shed 5 bases, and the junction held 1 base outside the gene matches. CDR3 residues: CASSGTGHEQYF. The CDR3 DNA sequence: TGCGCCAGCAGTGGGACAGGGCACGAGCAGTACTTC.

The chain employs TRBV7-9 and TRBJ1-4; no clear D. CDR1 is SEHNR and CDR2 is FQNEAQ in the germline V gene (reference sequence). V was pared by 5 bases and J by 10 bases, with 20 bases between. The CDR3 totals 15 residues. The CDR3 sequence is CASSLPSSTPGKLFF. In nucleotides, the CDR3 is TGTGCCAGCAGCCTCCCGTCTTCAACGCCGGGAAAACTGTTTTTT.

This clone was seen once. The V and J genes are TRBV5-6 and TRBJ2-1, with 7 nucleotides matching TRBD2. V dropped 4 bases and J dropped 6; count of bases not matched to a gene: 13. The CDR3 length is 16 residues. Germline loops: CDR1 SGHDT, CDR2 YYEEEE. The DNA of the CDR3 is TGTGCCAGCAGCGAGAGCGCGGACTGGGAGGGCAATGAGCAGTTCTTC. It specifies CASSESADWEGNEQFF.

V gene TRBV13 combines with J gene TRBJ2-1; 10 bases line up with TRBD1. The germline gives CDR1 PRHDT, CDR2 FYEKMQ (reference sequence). V lost 3 bases, J lost 8 bases, and 10 bases stayed unmatched. This CDR3 spans 16 amino acids. The CDR3 sequence: CASSFWGTGVFDEQFF. The CDR3, as DNA: TGTGCCAGCAGCTTTTGGGGGACAGGGGTTTTCGATGAGCAGTTCTTC. The complete variable domain, with remaining parts taken from reference TRBV13 and TRBJ2-1, reads AAGVIQSPRHLIKEKRETATLKCYPIPRHDTVYWYQQGPGQDPQFLISFYEKMQSDKGSIPDRFSAQQFSDYHSELNMSSLELGDSALYFCASSFWGTGVFDEQFFGPGTRLTVL.

The rearrangement joins TRBV5-6 to TRBJ2-7; TRBD1 aligns across 9 bases. The CDR3 is made up of 16 amino acids. Trimming at V came to 0 bases and at J to 10 bases, leaving 14 bases not matched to a gene. Per the germline V gene, CDR1 is SGHDT and CDR2 is YYEEEE. The CDR3 region is CASSLGIGQGTLLQYF. CDR3 nucleotide sequence: TGTGCCAGCAGCTTGGGGATAGGACAGGGGACCCTCCTCCAGTACTTC.

This CDR3 reads CASSPGTGAQVGANVLTF. CDR3 bases: TGTGCCAGCAGCCCCGGGACAGGGGCCCAGGTGGGGGCCAACGTCCTGACTTTC. The chain is built from TRBV7-6 and TRBJ2-6; the match to TRBD1 covers 10 bases. The CDR3 spans 18 residues. Germline values: CDR1 SGHVS, CDR2 FNYEAQ. V lost 5 bases and J lost 4; bases outside the gene matches: 11.

This clone turned up a few times. This chain connects TRBV9 to TRBJ2-5; possibly TRBD2 for D (6 bases). Germline V gives CDR1 SGDLS, CDR2 YYNGEE. Trimming removed 1 base at V and 5 bases at J, with 9 bases between. CDR3 size: 13 residues. The CDR3 sequence is CASSVSGGETQYF. In DNA, the CDR3 is TGTGCCAGCAGCGTATCAGGAGGGGAGACCCAGTACTTC.

V gene TRBV7-9 combines with J gene TRBJ2-1; 10 bases are a match to TRBD2. V lost 5 bases to trimming and J lost 8 bases; unmatched junction nucleotides: 9. This CDR3 spans 15 amino acids. Germline V lookup: CDR1 SEHNR, CDR2 FQNEAQ (reference sequence). In DNA form, the CDR3 reads TGTGCCAGCAGCCCCCCTAGCGGGAGACCTCATGAGCAGTTCTTC. Protein: CASSPPSGRPHEQFF.

The V gene is TRBV11-3, the J gene TRBJ2-2, with D possibly being TRBD1 (6 bases). This CDR3 region has 12 residues. The germline V gene has CDR1 SGHNT and CDR2 YENEEA. Trimming stripped 4 bases from V and 6 bases from J, with 6 bases between. In DNA, the CDR3 is TGTGCCAGCAGCTCAGGGGCCGGGGAGCTGTTTTTT. This gives the protein CASSSGAGELFF.

J is TRBJ2-5 and V is TRBV6-6; 7 positions match TRBD1. Near its end, the DNA agrees better with TRBJ2-7, so the J call may be wrong. Germline V gene data show CDR1 as MNHNY and CDR2 as SVGAGI (reference sequence). The CDR3 spans 16 residues. The CDR3 DNA reads as TGTGCCAGCAGTTACCTCCCCGGGACAGTCTCCTACGAGCAGTACTTC. Encoded protein: CASSYLPGTVSYEQYF.

This clone has more than one count but fewer than ten. This rearrangement joins TRBV10-3 to TRBJ2-7; D is undetermined. The CDR3 runs to 15 residues. Germline values: CDR1 ENHRY, CDR2 SYGVKD. The V end lost 0 bases, the J end lost 4 bases, and 13 bases lay between the germline ends. This CDR3 is CAISESNSRNYEQYF. The CDR3 nucleotides are TGTGCCATCAGTGAGTCGAATTCCAGAAATTACGAGCAGTACTTC.

This chain connects TRBV23-1 to TRBJ1-5; 8 bases fit TRBD1. TRBV23-1 is annotated as an ORF whose role is uncertain. CDR3 size: 16 residues. Germline trimming cut 2 bases from V and 4 bases from J; bases unmatched to any gene: 7. The CDR3 DNA reads as TGCGCCAGCAGTCAAGAGGACAGGGTACCGAATCAGCCCCAGCATTTT. As protein: CASSQEDRVPNQPQHF.

The chain couples TRBV7-2 to TRBJ2-3, with D unclear. Germline V gene data show CDR1 as SGHTA and CDR2 as FQGNSA. This CDR3 is built from 16 residues. Trimming left V 6 bases short and J 2 bases short, with 18 bases between. CDR3: CASSSRSAFLTDTQYF. The CDR3 DNA follows: TGTGCCAGCAGTTCGAGGTCGGCTTTTCTCACAGATACGCAGTATTTT.

This chain joins TRBV5-5 and TRBJ1-2, with TRBD1 matching over 7 bases. Trimming took 4 bases from V and 6 from J; bases not matched to a gene: 3. Germline V CDR1 and CDR2: SGHKS, YYEKEE (reference sequence). The CDR3 consists of 12 residues. The CDR3 spells CASSTRGHGYTF. CDR3 bases: TGTGCCAGCAGCACTAGGGGGCATGGCTACACCTTC.

In this sample, this clone turned up once. V and J are TRBV27 and TRBJ1-4; 7 nucleotides agree with TRBD1. The CDR3 has 15 residues. Germline-derived CDR1 and CDR2 are MNHEY and SMNVEV (reference sequence). Trimming cost V 6 bases and J 6 bases; bases outside gene matches: 10. For the CDR3, the DNA is TGTGCCAGCAGCTCCGACAGGGAAGGGTATGAAAAACTGTTTTTT. It translates to CASSSDREGYEKLFF.

The chain recombines TRBV9 with TRBJ2-7, with D hard to call. Trimming left V 4 bases short and J 1 base short, with 12 bases between. The CDR3 has 14 amino acids. In germline, CDR1 is SGDLS, CDR2 YYNGEE. DNA of the CDR3: TGTGCCAGCAGCCTAAAGAGTACTTCCTACGAGCAGTACTTC. Translating gives CASSLKSTSYEQYF. The whole variable domain, filled in from reference TRBV9 and TRBJ2-7, reads DSGVTQTPKHLITATGQRVTLRCSPRSGDLSVYWYQQSLDQGLQFLIQYYNGEERAKGNILERFSAQQFPDLHSELNLSSLELGDSALYFCASSLKSTSYEQYFGPGTRLTVT.

CDR3 DNA sequence: TGTGCCAGCAGTTTTGTGGGGGGACAGGGTCAGCCCCAGCATTTT. Protein sequence: CASSFVGGQGQPQHF. This chain links TRBV28 with TRBJ1-5; 9 bases line up with TRBD1. CDR1 MDHEN and CDR2 SYDVKM come from the germline V gene. The CDR3 runs 15 residues. Losses at the gene ends were 3 bases for V and 6 bases for J; bases not matched to a gene: 6.

This clone was counted a single time. The V and J genes are TRBV11-3 and TRBJ2-1; 7 nucleotides match TRBD2. CDR3 length: 15 amino acids. Per germline, CDR1 SGHNT and CDR2 YENEEA. With 5 bases clipped from V and 7 bases from J, the junction kept 11 bases outside the gene matches. This chain's CDR3 is CASSHLEGGSNEQFF. CDR3 bases: TGTGCCAGCAGCCACCTCGAAGGCGGGAGTAATGAGCAGTTCTTC.

This clone has a handful of counts. V and J are TRBV29-1 and TRBJ1-5; D is perhaps TRBD1 (6 bases). CDR3 length: 13 residues. In germline, CDR1 is SQVTM, CDR2 ANQGSEA. The ends were cut back, 4 bases at V and 6 bases at J, with 13 bases in the middle. The CDR3 loop is CSVGEGDGQPQHF. In nucleotides, the CDR3 is TGCAGCGTTGGCGAGGGGGATGGTCAGCCCCAGCATTTT.

The V and J genes are TRBV28 and TRBJ1-1; 8 nucleotides line up with TRBD1. V shed 0 bases and J 5 bases; nucleotides not matched to a gene: 2. Germline-derived CDR1 and CDR2 are MDHEN and SYDVKM. There are 14 residues in the CDR3. CDR3 DNA sequence: TGTGCCAGCAGTTTATGGACAGGGGTTACTGAAGCTTTCTTT. Amino acid sequence: CASSLWTGVTEAFF.

This chain uses TRBV11-2 with TRBJ1-4; D is uncertain. V gave up 7 bases and J gave up 6 bases, with 15 bases separating them. The CDR3 runs 14 residues. CDR1 and CDR2 from the germline V gene are SGHAT and FQNNGV. The chain's CDR3 is CASKKWVGDEKLFF. The CDR3 DNA follows: TGTGCCAGCAAAAAGTGGGTGGGCGATGAAAAACTGTTTTTT.

CDR3 residues: CASSEKSGQSSYNSPLHF. As DNA, the CDR3 is TGTGCCAGCAGTGAAAAGTCAGGACAGAGCTCCTATAATTCACCCCTCCACTTT. J is TRBJ1-6 and V is TRBV2, with D perhaps TRBD1 (6 bases). CDR3 length: 18 residues. CDR1 SNHLY and CDR2 FYNNEI come from the germline V gene. The V end was cut by 2 bases, the J end by 0 bases, with 14 bases between.